This T cell receptor beta chain came from a study of cytomegalovirus exposure and HLA in healthy donors. Findings and caveats of the study: In a later analysis, a genetic analysis reported fewer productive-TCR N-insertions in an Asian-associated ancestry cluster than the cohort average. Among the CMV-associated chains, a few were confirmed in vitro as specific for CMV antigens.

Note on this clone: No antigen is known for it.

The primer mix had 60 Vbeta and 13 Jbeta primers. Sequenced by immunoSEQ multiplex PCR; TCRdb stores in-frame clones only, minus some. The sample includes around 130,000 clones, 7% to 9.5% of them seen just once. Whereas donors were nominally healthy upon sampling, unrecorded immune exposures were probable. The V end was cut by 4 bases, the J end by 1 base, with 19 bases between. Looked up from germline, CDR1 is MDHEN and CDR2 is SYDVKM. The CDR3 consists of 17 residues. This TCR derives from a woman aged 40 to 50 in good health and CMV-seropositive. This sequence joins TRBV28 and TRBJ1-1, with a weak D call TRBD1 (5 bases). Sequenced sample: PBMCs. Written as DNA, the CDR3 is TGTGCCAGCAGTTCCCCGGGGGGGGGTTTGGGGAACACTGAAGCTTTCTTT. It is translated as CASSSPGGGLGNTEAFF.